Given below is one TCR beta chain in context. The data originate from a study of cytomegalovirus exposure and HLA in healthy donors. V gave up 1 base and J gave up 8 bases; unmatched junction bases: 21. CDR3 length: 19 residues. Germline CDR1 SGHTA, CDR2 FQGNSA. With 60 Vbeta and 13 Jbeta primers, the PCR was carried out. Clones were read by immunoSEQ multiplex PCR, and TCRdb kept only the in-frame ones, dropping some. Found here are 180,000 or so clones, more than 60% of them singletons; the top ten hold 1.4%. The chain uses TRBV7-2 and TRBJ2-7; TRBD2 matches 9 bases. Material for sequencing was PBMCs. This receptor was obtained from a man younger than 35 in good health and CMV-seronegative. The CDR3 nucleotides read TGTGCCAGCAGCTTAGAACACCTAACCCCGCGCGGGGGGGCTTTAAAGCAGTACTTC. Protein product: CASSLEHLTPRGGALKQYF. Combining the CDR3 with reference TRBV7-2 and TRBJ2-7 gives the whole variable domain GAGVSQSPSNKVTEKGKDVELRCDPISGHTALYWYRQSLGQGLEFLIYFQGNSAPDKSGLPSDRFSAERTGGSVSTLTIQRTQQEDSAVYLCASSLEHLTPRGGALKQYFGPGTRLTVT.